One and the same sample provided the 32 T cell receptor beta chains below, sequenced in a study of technical replicates of blood from a few donors. Only in-frame clones appear in the TCRdb table, and some are missing; sequencing was by immunoSEQ multiplex PCR. The sample has 55,000 to 65,000 clones, around 93% seen once. The sample was PBMCs. The source is a human donor in good health. Some clones in this sample may be carry-over from other donors' samples.

This chain connects TRBV29-1 to TRBJ2-2; D unclear. The CDR3 runs to 11 residues. Deletions cut 6 bases from V and 2 bases from J, with 4 bases between. In germline, CDR1 is SQVTM, CDR2 ANQGSEA. The CDR3 DNA sequence: TGCAGCGTCACTAACACCGGGGAGCTGTTTTTT. This codes for CSVTNTGELFF.

J is TRBJ2-4 and V is TRBV7-2; D call uncertain. Deletions cut 0 bases from V and 5 bases from J, with 5 bases between. Germline assignment: CDR1 SGHTA and CDR2 FQGNSA. The CDR3 runs 13 residues. The CDR3 is CASSLARENIQYF. CDR3 coding DNA: TGTGCCAGCAGCTTAGCTCGGGAAAACATTCAGTACTTC.

Only one count was recorded for this clone. The chain links TRBV5-5 to TRBJ2-7; 9 bases fit TRBD1. CDR3 length: 14 residues. Germline CDR1 and CDR2: SGHKS and YYEKEE (reference sequence). Trimming took 4 bases from V and 2 from J; bases not matched to a gene: 4. Written as DNA, the CDR3 is TGTGCCAGCAGCAGACAGGGGGATGCCTACGAGCAGTACTTC. It specifies CASSRQGDAYEQYF. Based on the CDR3 plus reference TRBV5-5 and TRBJ2-7, the full variable domain is DAGVTQSPTHLIKTRGQQVTLRCSPISGHKSVSWYQQVLGQGPQFIFQYYEKEERGRGNFPDRFSARQFPNYSSELNVNALLLGDSALYLCASSRQGDAYEQYFGPGTRLTVT.

The chain carries TRBV27 and TRBJ1-1, with unresolved D. The CDR3 loop spans 12 amino acids. Germline values: CDR1 MNHEY, CDR2 SMNVEV (reference sequence). V was shortened by 4 bases and J by 6 bases, with 9 bases between the two germline ends. In nucleotides, the CDR3 is TGTGCCAGCAGTTCCCGAGGCTCTGAAGCTTTCTTT. Its protein product is CASSSRGSEAFF.

This chain joins TRBV7-3 and TRBJ2-1, with TRBD1 matching 10 bases. With V trimmed by 5 bases and J by 8 bases, 9 bases remained unmatched. The germline V gene encodes CDR1 SGHTA and CDR2 FQGTGA. The length of the CDR3 is 15 residues. DNA of the CDR3: TGTGCCAGCAGCGAGGGATCGGACAGGGGGTATGAGCAGTTCTTC. This sequence encodes CASSEGSDRGYEQFF.

J is TRBJ2-1 and V is TRBV4-2; 8 bases agree with TRBD2. This CDR3 contains 15 residues. Germline assignment: CDR1 LGHNA and CDR2 YNFKEQ. The ends lost 0 bases at V and 7 bases at J; junction bases unmatched: 5. The CDR3 DNA sequence: TGTGCCAGCAGCCAAGAGGACACTAGCGGAAATGAGCAGTTCTTC. This gives the protein CASSQEDTSGNEQFF.

In nucleotides, the CDR3 is TGCGCCAACTTGACCGGGACTAGCGGGTCCAACCTCTCCTACGAGCAGTACTTC. It is translated as CANLTGTSGSNLSYEQYF. The rearrangement uses TRBV10-2 and TRBJ2-7; 12 bases are shared with TRBD2. Trimming took 10 bases from V and 0 from J; bases not matched to a gene: 16. The CDR3 spans 18 residues. Per the germline V gene, CDR1 is WSHSY and CDR2 is SAAADI.

The rearrangement joins TRBV4-2 to TRBJ2-3; 11 bases agree with TRBD2. CDR1 and CDR2 (germline): LGHNA, YNFKEQ. Trimming removed 4 bases from V and 1 base from J; junction bases left unmatched: 7. The CDR3 spans 17 residues. DNA for the CDR3: TGTGCCAGCAGCCCGTCCGGGACTAGCGGCCGCACAGATACGCAGTATTTT. Translating gives CASSPSGTSGRTDTQYF.

The V and J genes are TRBV7-3 and TRBJ2-7, with D perhaps matching TRBD2 (7 bases). With 5 bases removed from V and 4 bases from J, the gap between germline ends came to 18 bases. The CDR3 consists of 15 residues. In germline, CDR1 is SGHTA, CDR2 FQGTGA. The CDR3 loop reads CASSEGGGSNYEQYF. The CDR3 nucleotides read TGTGCCAGCAGCGAAGGGGGGGGGAGTAATTACGAGCAGTACTTC.

This clone appeared a single time. This chain uses TRBV19 with TRBJ1-1, with D possibly matching TRBD1 (6 bases). The CDR3 consists of 15 residues. Trimming left V 10 bases short and J 0 bases short, with 18 bases between. Germline CDR1 is LNHDA and CDR2 is SQIVND (reference sequence). CDR3 DNA: TGTGCCACTCAGGGGCAGGAGCTTATGAACACTGAAGCTTTCTTT. Protein product: CATQGQELMNTEAFF.

This clone was observed a handful of times. The chain is built from TRBV29-1 and TRBJ2-7; 12 bases fit TRBD1. Germline CDR1 SQVTM, CDR2 ANQGSEA. With V trimmed by 0 bases and J by 6 bases, 3 bases remained unmatched. The CDR3 is 14 amino acids. The CDR3 DNA reads TGCAGCGTTGAAGAGGGACAGGGGGCAGCCGAGCAGTACTTC. Translation: CSVEEGQGAAEQYF.

This rearrangement joins TRBV7-6 to TRBJ2-4, with 7 bases matching TRBD2. The CDR3 extends over 20 amino acids. Unmatched junction bases numbered 15, after V lost 0 bases and J lost 1 base. Germline V CDR1 and CDR2: SGHVS, FNYEAQ. CDR3 coding DNA: TGTGCCAGCAGCTTAGCTTCCCCGACTAGCTCCGATTTGGCCAAAAACATTCAGTACTTC. Translation gives CASSLASPTSSDLAKNIQYF.

CDR3 in amino acids: CASRAGGWETQYF. The CDR3 region has the DNA TGTGCCAGCAGGGCAGGGGGCTGGGAGACCCAGTACTTC. The chain links TRBV6-1 to TRBJ2-5; 8 nucleotides align to TRBD1. Germline assignment: CDR1 MNHNS and CDR2 SASEGT. The CDR3 runs to 13 residues. The V gene end was trimmed by 6 bases and the J gene end by 5 bases; junction bases not matched to a gene: 5.

This clone was picked up one time. At one end, the junction sequence differs from germline, possibly due to a read error. J is TRBJ1-1 and V is TRBV2, with D possibly matching TRBD1 (6 bases). Germline V CDR1 and CDR2: SNHLY, FYNNEI. This CDR3 spans 13 amino acids. CDR3 residues: CAGRGRWNTEAFF. The CDR3 bases are TGTGCCGGCAGGGGCAGGTGGAACACTGAAGCTTTCTTT.

The V gene is TRBV6-5, the J gene TRBJ2-7; possible D gene TRBD1, 6 bases. V lost 5 bases and J lost 1, with 9 bases in between. Germline V gene sequence: CDR1 MNHEY, CDR2 SVGAGI. The CDR3 loop spans 13 amino acids. The CDR3 region is CASSQGPSYEQYF. For the CDR3, the DNA is TGTGCCAGCAGTCAGGGGCCTTCCTACGAGCAGTACTTC.

V and J are TRBV19 and TRBJ2-3, with TRBD2 matching 16 bases. Per germline, CDR1 LNHDA and CDR2 SQIVND (reference sequence). V gave up 5 bases and J gave up 13 bases; unmatched junction bases: 6. The CDR3 length is 14 residues. CDR3 in DNA: TGTGCCAGTAGTTTGGGACTAGCGGGGGGGCCTGAGTATTTT. It is translated as CASSLGLAGGPEYF.

This clone is a singleton in its sample. The rearrangement uses TRBV4-3 and TRBJ1-2; the match to TRBD1 covers 7 bases. This CDR3 has 15 residues. Germline trimming cut 4 bases from V and 2 bases from J; bases unmatched to any gene: 7. Germline lookup yields CDR1 LGHNA and CDR2 YSLEER. The CDR3 region has the DNA TGCGCCAGCAGCCGGGACAGACTGGGGAACTATGGCTACACCTTC. Amino acids: CASSRDRLGNYGYTF.

The chain carries TRBV7-9 and TRBJ2-5; the match to TRBD1 covers 7 bases. The CDR3 is 13 amino acids. The V and J ends lost 3 bases and 5 bases, in that order; junction bases with no gene match: 3. Germline V gene sequence: CDR1 SEHNR, CDR2 FQNEAQ (reference sequence). The CDR3 DNA follows: TGTGCCAGCAGCTTTTACAGGGGCGAGACCCAGTACTTC. It translates to CASSFYRGETQYF.

This clone was observed a single time. The J gene is TRBJ1-1, the V gene TRBV6-5, with D unclear. This CDR3 spans 15 amino acids. V was trimmed by 6 bases and J by 1 base, leaving 15 bases between them. Germline-derived CDR1 and CDR2 are MNHEY and SVGAGI. Written as DNA, the CDR3 is TGTGCCAGCAGGAAACCACCCTCAGGGAACACTGAAGCTTTCTTT. Translation: CASRKPPSGNTEAFF.

The V call is TRBV6-5, the J call TRBJ2-1, with 10 bases fitting TRBD1. The junction had 5 bases not matched to a gene; V was cut back by 6 bases and J by 6 bases. The germline V gene has CDR1 MNHEY and CDR2 SVGAGI. The CDR3 has 14 residues. CDR3 in amino acids: CASSRTGGINEQFF. The DNA of the CDR3 is TGTGCCAGCAGCCGGACAGGGGGGATCAATGAGCAGTTCTTC.

V and J are TRBV7-9 and TRBJ2-2; 14 bases agree with TRBD2. The CDR3 contains 17 residues. The germline CDR1 and CDR2 sequences are SEHNR and FQNEAQ (reference sequence). The V segment lost 5 bases and the J segment 4 bases; nucleotides outside the gene matches: 6. CDR3 DNA sequence: TGTGCCAGCAGCCCGAGACTAGCGGGAGGGGCCACCGGGGAGCTGTTTTTT. This translates into CASSPRLAGGATGELFF.

The genes are TRBV27 and TRBJ1-5; a weak D match, TRBD1 (5 bases). V was trimmed by 0 bases and J by 4 bases, leaving 10 bases between them. The CDR3 totals 15 residues. From germline, CDR1 is MNHEY and CDR2 SMNVEV (reference sequence). CDR3 bases: TGTGCCAGCAGTTTATCGGGGGGATGGAATCAGCCCCAGCATTTT. This translates into CASSLSGGWNQPQHF.

This chain joins TRBV6-6 and TRBJ1-1, with TRBD1 as a possible D gene (6 bases). The germline CDR1 and CDR2 sequences are MNHNY and SVGAGI (reference sequence). The CDR3 extends over 16 amino acids. Trimming shortened V by 6 bases and J by 3 bases, and 20 bases separated the two germline ends. The CDR3 spells CASSSPRSRGDTEAFF. CDR3 in DNA: TGTGCCAGCAGCTCCCCCCGCAGCAGGGGAGACACTGAAGCTTTCTTT.

The chain combines TRBV9 with TRBJ2-7; TRBD1 might be the D (5 bases). The V gene's germline CDR1 is SGDLS and CDR2 YYNGEE. V gave up 3 bases and J gave up 5 bases, with 18 bases separating them. The CDR3 length is 15 residues. The CDR3 protein is CASSAQGVTIHEQYF. The DNA for the CDR3 is TGTGCCAGCAGCGCGCAAGGGGTTACAATTCACGAGCAGTACTTC.

The V call is TRBV7-2, the J call TRBJ2-3; D gene unclear. V lost 7 bases and J 1 base, leaving 15 bases between the germline ends. Germline-derived CDR1 and CDR2 are SGHTA and FQGNSA. The CDR3 is made up of 15 amino acids. The CDR3 coding sequence is TGTGCCAGCATCCCCTGGTGGTTAGGCACAGATACGCAGTATTTT. This encodes CASIPWWLGTDTQYF.

The count of this clone is one. The gene calls are TRBV7-9 and TRBJ1-2; tentatively, D is TRBD1 (6 bases). V shed 4 bases and J shed 8 bases, with 17 bases lying between them. CDR3 length equals 14 residues. In germline, CDR1 is SEHNR, CDR2 FQNEAQ (reference sequence). CDR3 in DNA: TGTGCCAGCAGCTCAATCAGGGGATGGGAGGGCTACACCTTC. Amino acid sequence: CASSSIRGWEGYTF.

The chain combines TRBV9 with TRBJ2-2, with TRBD2 matching over 9 bases. The V gene's germline CDR1 is SGDLS and CDR2 YYNGEE. V trimming: 4 bases; J trimming: 1 base; junction bases outside the gene matches: 5. CDR3 size: 16 residues. The CDR3 DNA reads TGTGCCAGCAGCCCTCGACTAGCGGTGAACACCGGGGAGCTGTTTTTT. Protein sequence: CASSPRLAVNTGELFF.

The chain is built from TRBV7-7 and TRBJ2-1, with 9 bases fitting TRBD2. CDR1 is SSHAT, CDR2 FNYEAQ, per germline (reference sequence). The CDR3 consists of 15 residues. The J segment lost 7 bases and the V segment lost 1 base, leaving 5 bases of the junction unmatched. CDR3 sequence reads: CASSLGASGTNEQFF. DNA for the CDR3: TGTGCCAGCAGCTTAGGCGCTAGCGGGACGAATGAGCAGTTCTTC. Combining the CDR3 with reference TRBV7-7 and TRBJ2-1 gives the whole variable domain GAGVSQSPRYKVTKRGQDVTLRCDPISSHATLYWYQQALGQGPEFLTYFNYEAQPDKSGLPSDRFSAERPEGSISTLTIQRTEQRDSAMYRCASSLGASGTNEQFFGPGTRLTVL.

The chain is built from TRBV7-3 and TRBJ2-2; 9 bases match TRBD2. The V gene end was trimmed by 5 bases and the J gene end by 6 bases; junction bases not matched to a gene: 4. This CDR3 region has 14 residues. CDR1 SGHTA and CDR2 FQGTGA come from the germline V gene. CDR3 sequence: CASSAAGGSGELFF. CDR3 DNA sequence: TGTGCCAGCAGCGCAGCGGGGGGATCCGGGGAGCTGTTTTTT.

The genes are TRBV7-2 and TRBJ1-1, with D possibly matching TRBD1 (5 bases). Germline CDR1 SGHTA, CDR2 FQGNSA. Trimming took 1 base from V and 1 from J, leaving 10 bases between them. CDR3 size: 15 residues. The CDR3 loop is CASSLEGGGNTEAFF. CDR3 bases: TGTGCCAGCAGCTTAGAGGGCGGGGGGAACACTGAAGCTTTCTTT.

The chain couples TRBV30 to TRBJ1-5; D unresolved. CDR3 length: 13 amino acids. The V gene's germline CDR1 is GTSNPN and CDR2 SVGIG (reference sequence). Trimming took 4 bases from V and 5 from J, leaving 12 bases between them. For the CDR3, the DNA is TGTGCCTGGAACCGGGATCGGGATCAGCCCCAGCATTTT. Translating gives CAWNRDRDQPQHF.

The chain uses TRBV6-5 and TRBJ1-2; TRBD1 matches 9 bases. Germline lookup yields CDR1 MNHEY and CDR2 SVGAGI. The CDR3 has 14 amino acids. V was clipped by 5 bases and J by 8 bases; unmatched bases: 9. The CDR3 loop reads CASSRRDRARGYTF. DNA for the CDR3: TGTGCCAGCAGTAGACGGGACAGGGCTCGGGGCTACACCTTC.